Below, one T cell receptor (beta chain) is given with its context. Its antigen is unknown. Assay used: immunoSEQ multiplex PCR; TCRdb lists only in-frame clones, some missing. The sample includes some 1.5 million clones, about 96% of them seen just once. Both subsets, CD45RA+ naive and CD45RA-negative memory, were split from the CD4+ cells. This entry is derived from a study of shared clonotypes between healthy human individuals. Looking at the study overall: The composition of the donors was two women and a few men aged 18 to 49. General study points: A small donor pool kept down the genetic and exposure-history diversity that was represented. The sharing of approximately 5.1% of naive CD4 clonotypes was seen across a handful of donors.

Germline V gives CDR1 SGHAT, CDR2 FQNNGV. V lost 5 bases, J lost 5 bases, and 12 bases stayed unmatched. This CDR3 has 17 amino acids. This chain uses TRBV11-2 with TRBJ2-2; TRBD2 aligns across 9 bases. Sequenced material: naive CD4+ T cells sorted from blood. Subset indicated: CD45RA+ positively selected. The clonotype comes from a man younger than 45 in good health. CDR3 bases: TGTGCCAGCAGCCCCCGGGGTAGCGGGAGAGGGACCGGGGAGCTGTTTTTT. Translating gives CASSPRGSGRGTGELFF.